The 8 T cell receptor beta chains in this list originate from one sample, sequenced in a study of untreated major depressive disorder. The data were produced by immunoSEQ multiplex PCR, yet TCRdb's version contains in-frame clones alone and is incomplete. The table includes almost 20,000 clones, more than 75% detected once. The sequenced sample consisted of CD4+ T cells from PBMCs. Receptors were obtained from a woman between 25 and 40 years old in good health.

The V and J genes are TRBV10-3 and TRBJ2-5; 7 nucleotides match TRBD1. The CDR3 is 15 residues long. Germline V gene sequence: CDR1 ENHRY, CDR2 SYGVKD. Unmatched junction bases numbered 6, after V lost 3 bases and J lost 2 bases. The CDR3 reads CAISDGTGVQETQYF. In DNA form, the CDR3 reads TGTGCCATCAGTGATGGTACAGGGGTACAAGAGACCCAGTACTTC.

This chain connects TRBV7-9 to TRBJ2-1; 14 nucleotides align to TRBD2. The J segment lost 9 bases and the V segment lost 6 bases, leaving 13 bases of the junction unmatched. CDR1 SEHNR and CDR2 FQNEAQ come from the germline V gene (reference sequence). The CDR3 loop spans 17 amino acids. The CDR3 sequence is CASSSRGGLAGVREQFF. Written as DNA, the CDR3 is TGTGCCAGCAGTTCCAGAGGGGGACTAGCGGGAGTTCGTGAGCAGTTCTTC.

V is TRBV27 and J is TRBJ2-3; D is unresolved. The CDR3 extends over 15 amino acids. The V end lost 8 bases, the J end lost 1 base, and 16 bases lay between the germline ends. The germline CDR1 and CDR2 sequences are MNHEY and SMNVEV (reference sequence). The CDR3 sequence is CASSPRARGTDTQYF. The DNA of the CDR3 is TGTGCCAGCTCTCCGCGAGCCCGGGGCACAGATACGCAGTATTTT.

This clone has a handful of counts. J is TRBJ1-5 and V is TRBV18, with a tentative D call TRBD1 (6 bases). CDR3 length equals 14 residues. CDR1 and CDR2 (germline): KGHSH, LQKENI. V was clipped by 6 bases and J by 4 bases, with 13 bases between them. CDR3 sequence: CASSLQGGNQPQHF. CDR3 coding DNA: TGTGCCAGCTCTCTACAGGGTGGTAATCAGCCCCAGCATTTT.

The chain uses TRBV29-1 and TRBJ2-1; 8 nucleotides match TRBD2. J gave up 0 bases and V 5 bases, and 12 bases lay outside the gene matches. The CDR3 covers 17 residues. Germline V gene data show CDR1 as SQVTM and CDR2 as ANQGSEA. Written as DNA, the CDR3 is TGCAGCGTTTGCCCAGCGGGAGCCTACAGCTCCTACAATGAGCAGTTCTTC. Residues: CSVCPAGAYSSYNEQFF.

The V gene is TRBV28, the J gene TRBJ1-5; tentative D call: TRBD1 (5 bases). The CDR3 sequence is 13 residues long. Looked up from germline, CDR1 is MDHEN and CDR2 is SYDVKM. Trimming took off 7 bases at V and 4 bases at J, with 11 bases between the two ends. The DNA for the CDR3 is TGTGCCAGCACCACGGGGGGGAATCAGCCCCAGCATTTT. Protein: CASTTGGNQPQHF.

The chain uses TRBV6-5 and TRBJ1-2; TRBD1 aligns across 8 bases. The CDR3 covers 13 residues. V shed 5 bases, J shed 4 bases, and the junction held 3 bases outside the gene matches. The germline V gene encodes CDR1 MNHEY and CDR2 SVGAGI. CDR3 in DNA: TGTGCCAGCAGTCGACAGGGGATCTATGGCTACACCTTC. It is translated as CASSRQGIYGYTF.

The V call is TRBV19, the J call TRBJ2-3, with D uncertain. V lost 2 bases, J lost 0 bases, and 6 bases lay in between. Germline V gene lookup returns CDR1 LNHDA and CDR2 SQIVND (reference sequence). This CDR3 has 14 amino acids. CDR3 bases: TGTGCCAGTAGTATAATGGGCAGCACAGATACGCAGTATTTT. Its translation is CASSIMGSTDTQYF. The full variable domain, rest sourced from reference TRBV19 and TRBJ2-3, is DGGITQSPKYLFRKEGQNVTLSCEQNLNHDAMYWYRQDPGQGLRLIYYSQIVNDFQKGDIAEGYSVSREKKESFPLTVTSAQKNPTAFYLCASSIMGSTDTQYFGPGTRLTVL.